The rows below give T cell receptor beta chains drawn from one sample of a study of regulatory T cells in long-lasting Graves disease. Using its own MiXCR run on the multiplex PCR reads, TCRdb lists one record per CDR3 protein. The profile shows about 660,000 distinct CDR3 sequences, 25% to 35% of them singletons. Sequenced here: peripheral blood mononuclear cells (PBMCs), sampled when the disease was refractory, from a patient treated with antithyroid drugs. All receptors come from a female donor with Graves disease. Each CDR3 is given without its conserved first and last residue.

V: TRBV12-3/TRBV12-4
CDR3: ASRKIGTGFYNSPLH

V: TRBV18
CDR3: ASSPPWDRRSPLH

V: TRBV5-6
CDR3: ASSPRPGRNEKLF

V: TRBV29-1
CDR3: SVEDGGLAGIGYEQY

V: TRBV19
CDR3: ASNRRSDGNYGYT

V: TRBV19
CDR3: ASSIIAATTEAF

V: TRBV25-1
CDR3: ASSNGGNTIY

V: TRBV2
CDR3: ASTPQGSRQPQH

V: TRBV7-3
CDR3: ASSLMGIAGGSYNEQF

V: TRBV19
CDR3: ASSNRGPHEAF

V: TRBV29-1
CDR3: SVDGGRRGTQY

V: TRBV10-1
CDR3: ASSEQLACGGYSYEQY

V: TRBV20-1
CDR3: SARVAGGRRSNQPQH

V: TRBV2
CDR3: ASSLEGTSGIREQY

V: TRBV7-3
CDR3: ASSPSETGVDSYT

V: TRBV3-1
CDR3: ASSQEETLGEAF

V: TRBV4-1
CDR3: ASSRGQGGDYGYT

V: TRBV28
CDR3: ASSWTGSAQETQY

V: TRBV20-1
CDR3: SARDTGGTVTEAF

V: TRBV28
CDR3: ASSQGLGRDYGYT

V: TRBV29-1
CDR3: SVQQNTEAF

V: TRBV25-1
CDR3: ASSAGDVTEAF

V: TRBV3-1
CDR3: ASSQVGANQPQH

V: TRBV27
CDR3: ASSLRQTTGGTQY

V: TRBV5-4
CDR3: ASSLLTGGRSEAF

V: TRBV28
CDR3: ASSSQYSGTYEQH

V: TRBV20-1
CDR3: SANVGTVEQH

V: TRBV20-1
CDR3: SASGGRSAYEQY

V: TRBV19
CDR3: ASSYLYQPQH

V: TRBV11-2
CDR3: ASSLDRGGTGELF

V: TRBV19
CDR3: ASSYRNEQF

V: TRBV15
CDR3: ATSRTGATGELF

V: TRBV6-1
CDR3: ASSEGVRENTIY

V: TRBV20-1
CDR3: SATGEGYEQY

V: TRBV6-1
CDR3: ASSKAGTGGGYGYT

V: TRBV5-6
CDR3: ASSLGGPTSYT

V: TRBV6-2/TRBV6-3
CDR3: ASSYSSGTSKETQY

V: TRBV12-5
CDR3: ASGRPGPMNTEAF

V: TRBV7-2
CDR3: ASSNWTTQETQY

V: TRBV6-1
CDR3: ASSNAGVYT

V: TRBV19
CDR3: ASTLKGQPQH